This T cell receptor (beta chain) was retrieved from a study of OX40 agonist ivuxolimab in advanced cancers. Across the whole study: Earlier treatment with anti-PD-1, anti-PD-L1 or anti-CTLA-4 was permitted, and over 35% had received some.

TCRdb's copy holds only in-frame clones and misses some; the assay was immunoSEQ multiplex PCR. This repertoire shows approximately 39,000 clones, 80% to 85% found once; its top ten account for approximately 22%. The CDR3 runs to 16 residues. Deletions cut 2 bases from V and 2 bases from J, with 13 bases between. The germline V gene has CDR1 KGHSH and CDR2 LQKENI. This clone has just one count. Sequenced material: CD4+ or CD8+ T cells sorted from blood, taken in a trial of the OX40 agonist ivuxolimab. The origin of this receptor is an adult with an advanced solid tumor such as melanoma, head and neck, liver or kidney cancer. The chain carries TRBV18 and TRBJ2-1; the D gene is possibly TRBD1 (5 bases). CDR3 DNA: TGTGCCAGCTCACCATACAGGACCAACACCTACAATGAGCAGTTCTTC. Its protein product is CASSPYRTNTYNEQFF. The whole variable domain, remainder taken from reference TRBV18 and TRBJ2-1, is NAGVMQNPRHLVRRRGQEARLRCSPMKGHSHVYWYRQLPEEGLKFMVYLQKENIIDESGMPKERFSAEFPKEGPSILRIQQVVRGDSAAYFCASSPYRTNTYNEQFFGPGTRLTVL.